The 12 T cell receptor beta chains given below trace back to one sample, sequenced in a study of T cell responses to AZD1222 COVID-19 vaccine. Produced via immunoSEQ multiplex PCR; TCRdb's table is partial and in-frame only. Of around 84,000 clones detected, roughly nine tenths appear once; the ten largest clones hold 30% to 35%. Sequenced material: peripheral blood, taken on day 0 of AZD1222 vaccination. Receptor source: an adult in good health.

The chain combines TRBV11-2 with TRBJ1-4; D is unclear. The CDR3 sequence is 13 residues long. Germline CDR1 is SGHAT and CDR2 is FQNNGV. The ends were cut back, 5 bases at V and 5 bases at J, with 9 bases in the middle. CDR3 coding DNA: TGTGCCAGCAGCCTGAAGGAGAATGAAAAACTGTTTTTT. Translation gives CASSLKENEKLFF.

The chain carries TRBV5-5 and TRBJ1-5; 7 bases are a match to TRBD1. CDR1 is SGHKS and CDR2 is YYEKEE in the germline V gene (reference sequence). The V segment lost 3 bases and the J segment 5 bases; nucleotides outside the gene matches: 5. This CDR3 contains 14 residues. CDR3 in DNA: TGTGCCAGCAGCTCCCGACAGGGTGATCAGCCCCAGCATTTT. It codes for CASSSRQGDQPQHF. The whole variable domain, filled in from reference TRBV5-5 and TRBJ1-5, reads DAGVTQSPTHLIKTRGQQVTLRCSPISGHKSVSWYQQVLGQGPQFIFQYYEKEERGRGNFPDRFSARQFPNYSSELNVNALLLGDSALYLCASSSRQGDQPQHFGDGTRLSIL.

The V call is TRBV5-5, the J call TRBJ1-2, with 8 positions matching TRBD1. V dropped 1 base and J dropped 3; count of bases not matched to a gene: 2. Germline V gene sequence: CDR1 SGHKS, CDR2 YYEKEE (reference sequence). The length of the CDR3 is 14 residues. The CDR3 DNA sequence: TGTGCCAGCAGCTTGCAGGGGGCGGACTATGGCTACACCTTC. This encodes CASSLQGADYGYTF.

The rearrangement uses TRBV23-1 and TRBJ1-5, with D possibly being TRBD1 (6 bases). TRBV23-1 is an open reading frame whose function is uncertain. V lost 0 bases and J 0 bases, leaving 21 bases between the germline ends. The CDR3 consists of 20 residues. In nucleotides, the CDR3 is TGCGCCAGCAGTCAATCTACCAAGACAGGTAGGAACTATAGCAATCAGCCCCAGCATTTT. This encodes CASSQSTKTGRNYSNQPQHF.

The chain couples TRBV3-1 (or the pseudogene TRBV3-2) to TRBJ1-4, with D unclear. Trimming pared 1 base from V and 7 bases from J, leaving 10 bases between. Germline V gene data show CDR1 as LGHDT and CDR2 as YNNKEL (reference sequence). This CDR3 comprises 14 residues. The CDR3 loop is CASSQGQDGEKLFF. The CDR3 coding sequence is TGTGCCAGCAGCCAAGGGCAGGATGGTGAAAAACTGTTTTTT.

V is TRBV11-2 and J is TRBJ2-1; TRBD2 might be the D (5 bases). With 1 base removed from V and 4 bases from J, the gap between germline ends came to 11 bases. CDR1 SGHAT and CDR2 FQNNGV come from the germline V gene. This CDR3 is built from 15 residues. CDR3 in DNA: TGTGCCAGCAGCTTAGTCCCGGACTGGTACAATGAGCAGTTCTTC. Its translation: CASSLVPDWYNEQFF.

The V gene is TRBV5-6, the J gene TRBJ2-6; no clear D gene. The CDR3 has 15 amino acids. The ends were cut back, 1 base at V and 0 bases at J, with 5 bases in the middle. The V gene's germline CDR1 is SGHDT and CDR2 YYEEEE. CDR3 in amino acids: CASSLRVSGANVLTF. CDR3 bases: TGTGCCAGCAGCTTGAGGGTCTCTGGGGCCAACGTCCTGACTTTC.

The gene calls are TRBV2 and TRBJ2-1, with 9 bases that match TRBD2. The CDR3 has 13 amino acids. V was pared by 8 bases and J by 5 bases, with 4 bases of the junction left unmatched. Germline lookup yields CDR1 SNHLY and CDR2 FYNNEI. The DNA for the CDR3 is TGTGCCAGCTTAGCGGGAGACAACAATGAGCAGTTCTTC. Translating it yields CASLAGDNNEQFF.

The chain couples TRBV5-1 to TRBJ2-2; 10 bases fit TRBD1. The J segment lost 7 bases and the V segment lost 3 bases, leaving 3 bases of the junction unmatched. The CDR3 covers 14 residues. Per germline, CDR1 SGHRS and CDR2 YFSETQ. CDR3 DNA: TGCGCCAGCAGCTGGGACAGGGGTCACGGGGAGCTGTTTTTT. This encodes CASSWDRGHGELFF.

A single count supports this clone. The chain is built from TRBV6-5 and TRBJ1-5; 9 bases are shared with TRBD1. Germline trimming cut 8 bases from V and 5 bases from J; bases unmatched to any gene: 7. Germline-derived CDR1 and CDR2 are MNHEY and SVGAGI. The CDR3 totals 14 residues. The CDR3 region has the DNA TGTGCCAGCCGTCCCGGGACAGGGCATCAGCCCCAGCATTTT. It encodes CASRPGTGHQPQHF.

This clone was recorded once. CDR3 protein: CASSLGTTRNQPQHF. CDR3 coding DNA: TGTGCCAGCAGCTTAGGGACGACTCGCAATCAGCCCCAGCATTTT. This chain connects TRBV7-2 to TRBJ1-5; D call uncertain. Germline V CDR1 and CDR2: SGHTA, FQGNSA. With 1 base removed from V and 2 bases from J, the gap between germline ends came to 9 bases. The CDR3 sequence is 15 residues long.

This clone was counted a few times. V gene TRBV29-1 combines with J gene TRBJ2-7; D is unclear. This CDR3 spans 13 amino acids. The V end lost 0 bases, the J end lost 9 bases, and 15 bases lay between the germline ends. Germline CDR1 SQVTM, CDR2 ANQGSEA. CDR3 nucleotide sequence: TGCAGCGTTGAAGATCCCCCGTCAGCTGCGCAGTACTTC. Encoded protein: CSVEDPPSAAQYF.